Below are 27 T cell receptor beta chains sequenced from a single sample in a study of cytomegalovirus exposure and HLA in healthy donors (dated by TCRdb to about 2017). Library preparation was by the immunoSEQ multiplex PCR assay. For the multiplex PCR, a mixture combining 60 forward primers for TCR Vbeta segments and 13 reverse primers for TCR Jbeta segments was used. TCRdb stores this immuneACCESS table with in-frame sequences only. Part of the clones is absent; in the studies checked, under half of the shortfall reflects unresolved V genes, and no reason is known for the rest. In this sample the table shows under 200,000 clones, around 74% of which occur a single time. The top ten hold 2% to 3% of the sample. The sequenced sample consisted of PBMCs. These receptors were taken from a female donor in good health and CMV-seronegative.

DNA of the CDR3: TGTGCCAGCAGCGCTCGACAGGGTACGGGCTATGGCTACACCTTC. This sequence encodes CASSARQGTGYGYTF. The chain couples TRBV2 to TRBJ1-2, with 7 bases identical to TRBD1. The V gene end was trimmed by 6 bases and the J gene end by 4 bases; junction bases not matched to a gene: 11. Germline CDR1 SNHLY, CDR2 FYNNEI. The CDR3 is 15 amino acids.

The chain uses TRBV7-2 and TRBJ2-1, with 12 bases aligning to TRBD2. CDR1 and CDR2 (germline): SGHTA, FQGNSA. The V gene end was trimmed by 4 bases and the J gene end by 7 bases; junction bases not matched to a gene: 8. The CDR3 spans 16 residues. The DNA of the CDR3 is TGTGCCAGCAGCTCCCTAGCGGGGGGGCTCCTGAATGAGCAGTTCTTC. Amino acids: CASSSLAGGLLNEQFF.

The chain employs TRBV4-3 and TRBJ1-2; tentative D call: TRBD1 (6 bases). Germline CDR1 reads LGHNA; CDR2 reads YSLEER. The length of the CDR3 is 16 residues. V was clipped by 0 bases and J by 2 bases, with 13 bases between them. The CDR3 spells CASSQEWGQGNYGYTF. The CDR3 coding sequence is TGCGCCAGCAGCCAAGAGTGGGGGCAGGGCAACTATGGCTACACCTTC.

V usage is TRBV7-9 and J usage is TRBJ2-7, with TRBD1 as a possible D gene (6 bases). The CDR3 is made up of 14 amino acids. V lost 8 bases to trimming and J lost 1 base, with 15 bases between them. Germline lookup yields CDR1 SEHNR and CDR2 FQNEAQ (reference sequence). The CDR3 sequence: CASAGGRDSYEQYF. The CDR3 bases are TGTGCCAGCGCTGGGGGCAGGGATTCCTACGAGCAGTACTTC.

The chain recombines TRBV5-3 with TRBJ1-5, with D perhaps matching TRBD1 (5 bases). TRBV5-3 is labeled an ORF, and its function is uncertain. V lost 4 bases, J lost 0 bases, and 11 bases lay in between. The CDR3 covers 15 residues. CDR3 in amino acids: CARSAGPNSNQPQHF. The CDR3 DNA follows: TGTGCCAGAAGCGCAGGGCCTAATAGCAATCAGCCCCAGCATTTT.

CDR3 loop: CASSPPWVGPYGYTF. The CDR3, as DNA: TGTGCCAGCTCACCACCGTGGGTGGGCCCCTATGGCTACACCTTC. This chain connects TRBV18 to TRBJ1-2, with D uncertain. The CDR3 runs to 15 residues. Trimming took 0 bases from V and 4 from J, leaving 12 bases between them. The germline gives CDR1 KGHSH, CDR2 LQKENI.

This clone was seen a handful of times. The J gene is TRBJ1-2, the V gene TRBV6-5; D is possibly TRBD1 (6 bases). Per germline, CDR1 MNHEY and CDR2 SVGAGI. Between the trimmed V and J ends, which lost 0 bases and 8 bases, there was a span of 19 bases. The CDR3 loop spans 16 amino acids. CDR3 nucleotides: TGTGCCAGCAGTTACTCTCATGATGGGACCCAGGGGGGCTACACCTTC. Its protein is CASSYSHDGTQGGYTF.

The rearrangement uses TRBV6-5 and TRBJ1-2; 8 bases map to TRBD1. This CDR3 comprises 15 residues. V lost 5 bases to trimming and J lost 0 bases; unmatched junction nucleotides: 5. Germline CDR1 is MNHEY and CDR2 is SVGAGI. CDR3 nucleotide sequence: TGTGCCAGCAGTGCGGGACAGGCAGCTAACTATGGCTACACCTTC. As protein: CASSAGQAANYGYTF.

The rearrangement uses TRBV10-1 and TRBJ2-7; the match to TRBD2 covers 9 bases. This CDR3 is built from 14 residues. V shed 6 bases and J 4 bases; nucleotides not matched to a gene: 7. Germline CDR1 is WNHNN and CDR2 is SYGVQD (reference sequence). The CDR3 sequence is CASSAGTSLYEQYF. In DNA, the CDR3 is TGCGCCAGCAGCGCCGGGACTAGCCTGTACGAGCAGTACTTC.

V is TRBV9 and J is TRBJ2-3; 10 positions agree with TRBD2. The J segment lost 4 bases and the V segment lost 3 bases, leaving 11 bases of the junction unmatched. Germline CDR1 and CDR2: SGDLS and YYNGEE. This CDR3 contains 17 residues. Here the CDR3 DNA reads TGTGCCAGCAGCGAAAAAACTAGCGGGATAAGAGCAGATACGCAGTATTTT. Translating it yields CASSEKTSGIRADTQYF.

This chain links TRBV28 with TRBJ1-1; the D gene is possibly TRBD1 (6 bases). The germline V gene has CDR1 MDHEN and CDR2 SYDVKM. The CDR3 runs 13 residues. Trimming removed 6 bases from V and 1 base from J, with 9 bases in between. In DNA, the CDR3 is TGTGCCAGCAGCCTAGGGGGGAACACTGAAGCTTTCTTT. Translation: CASSLGGNTEAFF.

The chain employs TRBV27 and TRBJ1-2; 10 nucleotides line up with TRBD1. The V and J ends lost 2 bases and 5 bases, in that order; junction bases with no gene match: 2. Germline CDR1 reads MNHEY; CDR2 reads SMNVEV (reference sequence). The CDR3 extends over 14 amino acids. CDR3 region: CASSLRTGGYGYTF. CDR3 DNA sequence: TGTGCCAGCAGTTTAAGGACAGGGGGGTATGGCTACACCTTC.

This clone was found once. CDR3 coding DNA: TGTGCCAGCAGTGAGGGGAGGGAAAACATTCAGTACTTC. Protein product: CASSEGRENIQYF. The chain joins TRBV2 to TRBJ2-4; 7 bases map to TRBD2. There are 13 residues in the CDR3. V gave up 3 bases and J gave up 5 bases; unmatched junction bases: 1. The germline V gene encodes CDR1 SNHLY and CDR2 FYNNEI.

The chain carries TRBV5-3 and TRBJ2-1; 14 bases fit TRBD2. TRBV5-3 is recorded as an ORF, its role being uncertain. The V gene end was trimmed by 1 base and the J gene end by 0 bases; junction bases not matched to a gene: 9. The CDR3 runs 20 residues. The CDR3 loop is CARSLLPGLAGGSSYNEQFF. For the CDR3, the DNA is TGTGCCAGAAGCTTGTTACCCGGACTAGCGGGGGGTAGCTCCTACAATGAGCAGTTCTTC.

This rearrangement joins TRBV12-1 to TRBJ2-1; TRBD1 reflects the table's D call only, with no check against the DNA. TRBV12-1 is labeled a pseudogene. The CDR3 spans 15 residues. The CDR3 loop reads CASSPGQFRYNEQFF. The DNA for the CDR3 is TGTGCCAGCAGCCCAGGACAGTTCCGCTACAATGAGCAGTTCTTC.

In its sample, this clone was seen a few times. This chain uses TRBV13 with TRBJ2-1; 7 bases agree with TRBD1. Germline trimming cut 0 bases from V and 7 bases from J; bases unmatched to any gene: 6. The CDR3 sequence is 15 residues long. CDR1 PRHDT and CDR2 FYEKMQ come from the germline V gene (reference sequence). Here the CDR3 DNA reads TGTGCCAGCAGCTTAGGCGACAGGGTCGGGAATGAGCAGTTCTTC. It codes for CASSLGDRVGNEQFF.

This clone was seen only once. The chain joins TRBV2 to TRBJ1-1; D possibly corresponds to TRBD1 (5 bases). The CDR3 loop spans 15 amino acids. Germline-derived CDR1 and CDR2 are SNHLY and FYNNEI. Trimming removed 6 bases at V and 10 bases at J, with 24 bases between. The CDR3 nucleotides read TGTGCCAGCAGAGGGGAAAAAGGGGCCCGGACAACAGCTTTCTTT. Its protein is CASRGEKGARTTAFF.

A single count supports this clone. The rearrangement joins TRBV7-3 to TRBJ2-7; 7 bases are a match to TRBD1. This CDR3 has 15 amino acids. Germline loops: CDR1 SGHTA, CDR2 FQGTGA. Trimming removed 5 bases from V and 5 bases from J; junction bases left unmatched: 12. CDR3 sequence reads: CASSTGQQAFDEQYF. The CDR3 coding sequence is TGTGCCAGCAGCACGGGACAGCAGGCGTTTGACGAGCAGTACTTC.

The rearrangement links TRBV2 to TRBJ1-1; D is unresolved. The CDR3 has 15 residues. Germline values: CDR1 SNHLY, CDR2 FYNNEI. V dropped 3 bases and J dropped 4 bases, with 15 bases sitting between them. The CDR3 is CASSDPGSPSTEAFF. The DNA of the CDR3 is TGTGCCAGCAGTGACCCGGGGTCTCCAAGCACTGAAGCTTTCTTT.

The V and J genes are TRBV6-5 and TRBJ2-1, with TRBD1 identical over 9 bases. Germline V CDR1 and CDR2: MNHEY, SVGAGI. The V gene end was trimmed by 0 bases and the J gene end by 4 bases; junction bases not matched to a gene: 1. CDR3 length: 15 amino acids. CDR3 bases: TGTGCCAGCAGTTACTCGGGACAGGGATACAATGAGCAGTTCTTC. Translating gives CASSYSGQGYNEQFF.

The rearrangement links TRBV29-1 to TRBJ1-3; D is undetermined. Deletions cut 4 bases from V and 2 bases from J, with 9 bases between. Germline V gene sequence: CDR1 SQVTM, CDR2 ANQGSEA. The CDR3 contains 13 residues. The CDR3 reads CSVANSPGNTIYF. Here the CDR3 DNA reads TGCAGCGTTGCCAACAGCCCTGGAAACACCATATATTTT.

This chain links TRBV4-1 with TRBJ1-1; D gene unclear. Germline V CDR1 and CDR2: MGHRA, YSYEKL. The V and J ends lost 4 bases and 7 bases respectively, with 7 bases between them. This CDR3 is built from 11 residues. The CDR3 coding sequence is TGCGCCAGCAGCCCTGGGCTTGAAGCTTTCTTT. Translated, it gives CASSPGLEAFF.

The V call is TRBV27, the J call TRBJ1-2; 7 bases agree with TRBD1. The CDR3 extends over 13 amino acids. The germline gives CDR1 MNHEY, CDR2 SMNVEV (reference sequence). The V and J ends lost 5 bases and 8 bases, in that order; junction bases with no gene match: 8. The CDR3 sequence is CASSQTGRRGYTF. The CDR3 DNA reads TGTGCCAGCAGTCAGACAGGGCGGCGGGGCTACACCTTC.

This sequence joins TRBV5-4 and TRBJ2-6, with 14 bases aligning to TRBD2. Germline trimming cut 4 bases from V and 3 bases from J; bases unmatched to any gene: 9. Per germline, CDR1 SGHNT and CDR2 YYREEE (reference sequence). This CDR3 has 19 residues. CDR3: CASSRTSGGYSYGANVLTF. CDR3 DNA: TGTGCCAGCAGCCGGACTAGCGGGGGGTACTCGTATGGGGCCAACGTCCTGACTTTC.

This clone was observed a handful of times. The V gene is TRBV10-3, the J gene TRBJ1-4; D not certain. Trimming removed 10 bases from V and 4 bases from J, with 10 bases in between. Looked up from germline, CDR1 is ENHRY and CDR2 is SYGVKD. The CDR3 totals 12 residues. The CDR3 loop is CATQQVNEKLFF. The DNA for the CDR3 is TGTGCCACTCAGCAGGTTAATGAAAAACTGTTTTTT.

In its sample, this clone was seen once. The rearrangement links TRBV6-4 to TRBJ1-3; D ambiguous. Per the germline V gene, CDR1 is MRHNA and CDR2 is SNTAGT. V shed 6 bases and J shed 5 bases, with 20 bases lying between them. The CDR3 spans 16 residues. The CDR3 region has the DNA TGTGCCAGCAGCGCCGGGGAGGTAGGGTTCCGAAACACCATATATTTT. It codes for CASSAGEVGFRNTIYF.

This rearrangement joins TRBV28 to TRBJ1-2; TRBD1 is a possible D gene (6 bases). The CDR3 spans 12 residues. From germline, CDR1 is MDHEN and CDR2 SYDVKM. Trimming shortened V by 8 bases and J by 6 bases, and 13 bases separated the two germline ends. DNA for the CDR3: TGTGCCAGCGGTATACAGGGCAATGGCTACACCTTC. Residues: CASGIQGNGYTF.